This T cell receptor beta chain came from a study of blood T cell repertoires in COVID-19. Study in general: Samples representing acute and convalescent COVID-19 were sourced from the United States, Italy and Spain. Nucleic acid was either cDNA or gDNA, and it came from T cells, B-cell-depleted T cells, or PBMCs.

Patients of the Seattle cohort, enrolled during active infection, were followed longitudinally. Original methodology: Reference gene primer amplification gave nucleated cell count estimates. Clones were sequenced by immunoSEQ multiplex PCR, and TCRdb holds only the in-frame ones, with some missing. D and trimming were read from the DNA, whereas the V and J calls and clone size are those reported in that table. The sample lists about 220,000 clones; 82% were seen once. This TCR derives from a woman between 70 and 85 years old with COVID-19, enrolled during active disease. The sequenced sample consisted of peripheral blood.

The CDR3 nucleotides read TGTGCCAGCAGTTACCAGGCCCGGACCACTAGACAGTTCTTC. It yields the protein CASSYQARTTRQFF. The chain links TRBV6-5 to TRBJ2-1; D possibly corresponds to TRBD2 (5 bases). V lost 2 bases and J 13 bases, leaving 18 bases between the germline ends. The CDR3 has 14 amino acids. The germline CDR1 and CDR2 sequences are MNHEY and SVGAGI.